This is a list of T cell receptor beta chains from one sample in a study of beta chain features in type 1 diabetes. Sequencing used immunoSEQ multiplex PCR; TCRdb keeps in-frame clones, though not all of them. In the table there are about 170,000 clones, roughly 8% of which are singletons. Sequencing used central memory CD4+ T cells from blood. The receptors stem from a man between 18 and 35 years old with type 1 diabetes. Both conserved end residues are trimmed from each CDR3. The order of the fields is J gene, V gene, CDR3 protein.

J gene: TRBJ2-7; V gene: TRBV19; CDR3 protein: ASSNSAGPYEQY
J gene: TRBJ1-5; V gene: TRBV5-6; CDR3 protein: ASSFSLQGPQH
J gene: TRBJ2-5; V gene: TRBV5-6; CDR3 protein: ASSLEMGRETQY
J gene: TRBJ2-3; V gene: TRBV30; CDR3 protein: AWSVSGVHDTQY
J gene: TRBJ1-1; V gene: TRBV12-5; CDR3 protein: ASGLDRGTDTEAF
J gene: TRBJ2-5; V gene: TRBV6-6; CDR3 protein: ASSERETQY
J gene: TRBJ2-1; V gene: TRBV7-8; CDR3 protein: ASSQTSGLYNEQF
J gene: TRBJ2-6; V gene: TRBV23-1; CDR3 protein: ASSQPDRGPSGANVLT
J gene: TRBJ2-1; V gene: TRBV11-2; CDR3 protein: ASSLNLDAHGDEQF
J gene: TRBJ2-7; V gene: TRBV18; CDR3 protein: ASSPPGRAYEQY
J gene: TRBJ1-4; V gene: TRBV9; CDR3 protein: ASSVEAGINEKLF
J gene: TRBJ2-7; V gene: TRBV20-1; CDR3 protein: SVPAYEQY
J gene: TRBJ2-7; V gene: TRBV18; CDR3 protein: ASSPPSDFSYEQY
J gene: TRBJ2-2; V gene: TRBV15; CDR3 protein: ATSGRGGSNTGELF
J gene: TRBJ1-5; V gene: TRBV30; CDR3 protein: AWATGPQRPQH
J gene: TRBJ1-5; V gene: TRBV28; CDR3 protein: ASSSEGTGFQPQH
J gene: TRBJ2-1; V gene: TRBV6-5; CDR3 protein: ASSGGGYGFREQF
J gene: TRBJ2-2; V gene: TRBV4-3; CDR3 protein: ASSQEAGGSGELF
J gene: TRBJ2-3; V gene: TRBV30; CDR3 protein: AWIRGGTDTQY
J gene: TRBJ1-1; V gene: TRBV18; CDR3 protein: ASSGQGGMGTEAF
J gene: TRBJ2-3; V gene: TRBV6-5; CDR3 protein: ASSSRGADTQY
J gene: TRBJ1-1; V gene: TRBV29-1; CDR3 protein: SVEGLQGAVTEAF
J gene: TRBJ1-1; V gene: TRBV5-6; CDR3 protein: ASSKTGGGTEAF
J gene: TRBJ2-2; V gene: TRBV28; CDR3 protein: ASSLFPRAGELF
J gene: TRBJ2-5; V gene: TRBV18; CDR3 protein: ASSPNEVAGQETQY
J gene: TRBJ2-1; V gene: TRBV7-2; CDR3 protein: ASSSGTGSNEQF
J gene: TRBJ2-3; V gene: TRBV4-1; CDR3 protein: ASSPQWGLRTDTQY
J gene: TRBJ1-5; V gene: TRBV6-4; CDR3 protein: ASSEQENQPQH
J gene: TRBJ2-2; V gene: TRBV4-2; CDR3 protein: ASSQYKRAAGGELF
J gene: TRBJ2-5; V gene: TRBV4-1; CDR3 protein: ASSQTGQVRETQY
J gene: TRBJ2-1; V gene: TRBV11-3; CDR3 protein: ASSTSGGVEQF
J gene: TRBJ2-1; V gene: TRBV7-9; CDR3 protein: ASSDGMLQF
J gene: TRBJ1-2; V gene: TRBV7-2; CDR3 protein: ASSSQGFYGYT
J gene: TRBJ2-7; V gene: TRBV30; CDR3 protein: AWSVGDEQY
J gene: TRBJ2-5; V gene: TRBV29-1; CDR3 protein: SVDARAQETQY
J gene: TRBJ1-3; V gene: TRBV9; CDR3 protein: ASSVIGTGGNTIY
J gene: TRBJ2-3; V gene: TRBV4-3; CDR3 protein: ASSQVFVSTDTQY
J gene: TRBJ2-7; V gene: TRBV30; CDR3 protein: AWSPHSSYEQY
J gene: TRBJ2-1; V gene: TRBV30; CDR3 protein: AWKVQGPRYNEQF
J gene: TRBJ2-7; V gene: TRBV5-1; CDR3 protein: ASSLRFRDSAYEQY
J gene: TRBJ2-4; V gene: TRBV27; CDR3 protein: ATLPRGPGFANIQY